The present T cell receptor beta chain was sequenced within a study of vaccination and CD4 T cells after COVID-19. At the level of the study: Recovered patients in the cohort numbered six men and four women, two of them Hispanic. Whole-study results and caveats: Vaccine-specific clones numbering 304 of 307 showed spike mono-reactivity in convalescent patients.

Positive PCR tests came between March and December 2020, ahead of the US Alpha, Beta and Delta variants. TCRdb passed the PCR reads through MiXCR, listing each CDR3 protein once. The sample has some 21,000 distinct CDR3 sequences, under 75% seen once. Notes on this clonotype: Antigen unknown.

Germline CDR1 SEHNR, CDR2 FQNEAQ (reference sequence). Trimming cost V 1 base and J 7 bases, with 13 bases left between them. The CDR3 covers 14 residues. The TCR comes from a human donor who had recovered from COVID-19. V is TRBV7-9 and J is TRBJ1-1; weak D call: TRBD1 (5 bases). This specimen consisted of CD4+ T cells from blood, obtained before SARS-CoV-2 vaccination. The CDR3 protein is CASSLGEGQGEAFF. The CDR3 DNA reads TGTGCCAGCAGCTTAGGTGAGGGGCAAGGTGAAGCTTTCTTT.